This T cell receptor (beta chain) was sequenced for a study of T-cell reconstitution after alpha-beta-depleted transplantation in children. The sample holds a few counts of this clonotype. Antigen unknown. Unique molecular identifiers were incorporated when the TCRbeta library was constructed. TCRdb re-called the PCR reads through MiXCR, storing one row per CDR3 protein. The table shows more than 200,000 distinct CDR3 sequences, with around 8.4% occurring only once. General study points: Surviving recipient T cells and thymic progenitors accounted for the high day-60 TCRbeta diversity observed in some patients.

The CDR3 loop spans 16 amino acids. V trimming: 4 bases; J trimming: 8 bases; junction bases outside the gene matches: 11. CDR1 SGHRS and CDR2 YFSETQ come from the germline V gene. This sequence originates from a male patient aged 2 to 9 who had a stem cell transplant for acute myeloid leukemia, so the T cells may come from the graft donor. The chain uses TRBV5-1 and TRBJ2-4; 11 positions match TRBD2. Sequenced here: PBMCs, mostly from graft donor cells, sampled 360 days after TCRalphabeta/CD19-depleted stem cell transplant. CDR3: CASSPGLAESVDIQYF. The CDR3 DNA follows: TGCGCCAGCAGCCCGGGACTAGCGGAGAGCGTGGACATTCAGTACTTC.